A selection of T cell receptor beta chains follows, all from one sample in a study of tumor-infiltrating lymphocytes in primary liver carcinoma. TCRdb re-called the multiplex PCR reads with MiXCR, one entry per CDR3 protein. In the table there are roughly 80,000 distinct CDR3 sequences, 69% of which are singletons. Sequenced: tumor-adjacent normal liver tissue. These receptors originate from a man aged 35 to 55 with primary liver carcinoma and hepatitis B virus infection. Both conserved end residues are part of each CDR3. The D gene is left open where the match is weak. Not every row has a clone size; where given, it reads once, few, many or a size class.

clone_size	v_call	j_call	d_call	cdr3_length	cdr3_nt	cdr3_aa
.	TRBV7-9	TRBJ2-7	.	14	TGTGCCAGCAGCCCGTTCCGACAAGTCCACGAGCAGTACTTC	CASSPFRQVHEQYF
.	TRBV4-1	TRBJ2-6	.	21	TGCGCTAGCATAGTGTCCGCGGGAAGGTCCCGAGTGGATAGGAGGGCCAAGGTCCTGACTTTC	CASIVSAGRSRVDRRAKVLTF
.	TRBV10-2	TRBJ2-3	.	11	TGCACCAGCAGTGATCTGGATACGCAGAATTTT	CTSSDLDTQNF
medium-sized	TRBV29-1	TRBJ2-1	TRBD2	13	TGCAGCCTACCGGGACTAGGAGACAATGAGCAGTTCTTC	CSLPGLGDNEQFF
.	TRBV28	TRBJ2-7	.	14	TGTGCCAGCAGTAGTCTAGTGGGAGACTACGAGCAGCACTTC	CASSSLVGDYEQHF
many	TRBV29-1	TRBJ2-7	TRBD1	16	TGCAGCGTTCGAGGACAGGGAACCTCGTCGGCTTACGAGCAGTACTTC	CSVRGQGTSSAYEQYF
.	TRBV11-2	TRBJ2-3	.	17	TGCGCCAGCACCTTCGGGCAACGCACAATAAGCACAGATACGCAATATTTT	CASTFGQRTISTDTQYF
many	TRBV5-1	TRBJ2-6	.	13	TGCGCCAGCAGCCCCCCTGGGGCCAACGTCCTGACTTTC	CASSPPGANVLTF
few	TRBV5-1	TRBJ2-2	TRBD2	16	TGCGCCAGCAGCTTGGTAGCGGGAGTTGACACCGGGGAGCTGTTTTTT	CASSLVAGVDTGELFF
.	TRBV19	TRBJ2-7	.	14	TGTGCCAGTAGTACCCGACAGGAGGGGCACGAGCAGTACTTC	CASSTRQEGHEQYF
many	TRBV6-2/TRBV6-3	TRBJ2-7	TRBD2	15	TGTGCCAGCAGCCAGGAGACTAGCGGCCGTTACGAGCAGTACTTC	CASSQETSGRYEQYF
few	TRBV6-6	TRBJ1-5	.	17	TGTGCCAATAGTTACTCGAGACCCCGGGACAGCAATCAGCCCCAGCATTTT	CANSYSRPRDSNQPQHF
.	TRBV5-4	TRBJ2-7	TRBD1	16	TGTGTCAGCAGCTTGGGCCCCGGGACAGGGAGATACGAGCAGTACTTC	CVSSLGPGTGRYEQYF
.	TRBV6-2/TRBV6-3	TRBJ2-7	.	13	TGTGCCAGAACCGCAAATTGGGGGGATGAGCAGTACTTC	CARTANWGDEQYF
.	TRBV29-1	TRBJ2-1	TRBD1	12	TGCATTGCCCGCCCAGGGGGCAATGAGCAGTTCTTC	CIARPGGNEQFF
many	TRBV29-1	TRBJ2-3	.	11	TGCAGCGTTGAACCAAAGGATACGCAGTATTTT	CSVEPKDTQYF
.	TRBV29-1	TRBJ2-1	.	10	TGCAGCGCACTACGTAATGAGCGGTTCTTC	CSALRNERFF
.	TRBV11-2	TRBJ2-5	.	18	TGTGCCAACAGCTTAGATACGTGGTCTAGCTGGAGAGGAGAGACCCAGTACTTC	CANSLDTWSSWRGETQYF
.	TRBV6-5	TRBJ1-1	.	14	TGTGCCTTCAGTTACGGGGGGGCGAACACTGAAGCTTTCTTT	CAFSYGGANTEAFF
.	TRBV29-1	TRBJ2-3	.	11	TGCGGCTTTGGGGGCGCAGATACGCGGTATTTT	CGFGGADTRYF
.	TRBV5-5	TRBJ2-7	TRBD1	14	TGTGCCAGCAGCGGGGACAGGGGGGTTTACGAGCAGTACTTC	CASSGDRGVYEQYF
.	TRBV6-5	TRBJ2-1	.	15	TGTGCCAGCTGTTACGGAAGCGACTTTAACAATGAGCAGTTCTTC	CASCYGSDFNNEQFF
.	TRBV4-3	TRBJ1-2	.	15	TGCGTCAGCGGCCAAGGAACCAGGGTGGAATATGGCTACACCTTC	CVSGQGTRVEYGYTF
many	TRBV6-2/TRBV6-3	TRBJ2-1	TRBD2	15	TGTGCCAGCAGCCGACTAGCGGGAGAACGAAATGAGCAGTTCTTC	CASSRLAGERNEQFF
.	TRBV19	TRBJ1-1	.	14	TGTGCCAGTACCGAAACAGGCTGGAACACTGAAGCTTTCTTT	CASTETGWNTEAFF
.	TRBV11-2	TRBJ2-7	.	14	TGTGCCAGCAGCCTGGGGACCGCTGTCTACGAGCAGTATTTC	CASSLGTAVYEQYF
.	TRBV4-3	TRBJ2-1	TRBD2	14	TGCGCCAGCAGCCAAGATAGCGGGAGGGATGAGCAGTTCTTC	CASSQDSGRDEQFF
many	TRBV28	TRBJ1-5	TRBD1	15	TGTGCCAGCAGTCAGGGGGCGCGTATCAATCAGCCCCAGCATTTT	CASSQGARINQPQHF
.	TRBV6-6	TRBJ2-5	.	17	TGTGCCAGCACCTCGGGGAGGAAGGGGGCAATGGGAGAGACCCTGTACTTC	CASTSGRKGAMGETLYF
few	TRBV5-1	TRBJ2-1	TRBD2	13	TGCGCCAGCGGGACTAGCGGTTACAATGAGCAGTTCTTC	CASGTSGYNEQFF
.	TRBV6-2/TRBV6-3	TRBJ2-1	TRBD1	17	TGTGCTAGCAGTTACGGGACCGGGACAGGTTACTACAGTGAGCAGTTCTTC	CASSYGTGTGYYSEQFF
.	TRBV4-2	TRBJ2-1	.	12	TGTGCCACCAACCAACGAGGCAATGAGCAGTTCTTC	CATNQRGNEQFF
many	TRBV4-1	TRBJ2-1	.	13	TGCGCCAGCAGCCACCCAGGGACTGGACAGCGGTTCTTC	CASSHPGTGQRFF
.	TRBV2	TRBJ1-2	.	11	TGTGCCTCCTTGGAGTGGGTTGGCTACACCTTC	CASLEWVGYTF
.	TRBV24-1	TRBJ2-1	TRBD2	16	TGTGCCACCAATGAAAGGGTAGCGGGAGTACGGAATGAACAGTTCTTC	CATNERVAGVRNEQFF
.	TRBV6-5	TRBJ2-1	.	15	TGTACCAGTTCGCTCGGCAGGTTCTCCTACAATGAGCTGTTCTTC	CTSSLGRFSYNELFF